The sequence of this TCR beta chain was determined in a study of regulatory and conventional T cells in RAG deficiency. Overall study results and limits: Omenn syndrome and CID/AS patients had around 100-fold fewer unique Treg TCR beta sequences, versus about 10-fold elsewhere.

Sequencing used immunoSEQ multiplex PCR; TCRdb keeps in-frame clones, though not all of them. The sample carries under 35,000 clones, 76% recorded once. Details on this clone: The antigen is unknown.

Genomic DNA came from blood conventional CD4+ T cells gated CD25-low CD127-high. Trimming removed 0 bases from V and 4 bases from J, with 12 bases in between. CDR1 and CDR2 (germline): LNHNV, YYDKDF (reference sequence). This CDR3 contains 16 residues. The data were also submitted as part of a second study, on regulatory T cells. This second study notes: The primer mix had 52 TRBV and 13 TRBJ primers. Patient repertoires had restricted TRB V-J pairs and skewed V and J usage, most in Tregs.

The sample was CD4+ effector T cells sorted from blood. The rearrangement joins TRBV15 to TRBJ1-4; the D is unclear. This TCR derives from a human donor in good health. This CDR3 is CATSRDPVQSNEKLFF. The DNA for the CDR3 is TGTGCCACCAGCAGAGATCCCGTCCAGAGTAATGAAAAACTGTTTTTT.